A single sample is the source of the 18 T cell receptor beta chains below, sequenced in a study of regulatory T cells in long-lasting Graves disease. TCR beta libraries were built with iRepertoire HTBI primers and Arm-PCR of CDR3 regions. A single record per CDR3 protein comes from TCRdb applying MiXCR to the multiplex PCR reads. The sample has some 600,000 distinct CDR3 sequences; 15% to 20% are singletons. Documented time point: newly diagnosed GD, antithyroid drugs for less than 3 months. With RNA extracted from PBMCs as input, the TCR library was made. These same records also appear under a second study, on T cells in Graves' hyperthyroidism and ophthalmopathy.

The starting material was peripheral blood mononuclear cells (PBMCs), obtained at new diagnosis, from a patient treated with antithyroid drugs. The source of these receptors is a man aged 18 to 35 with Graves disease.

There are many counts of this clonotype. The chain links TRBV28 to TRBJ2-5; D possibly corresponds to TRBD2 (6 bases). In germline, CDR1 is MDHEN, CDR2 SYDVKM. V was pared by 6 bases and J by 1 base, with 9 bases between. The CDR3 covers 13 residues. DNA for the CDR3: TGTGCCAGCAGCCGACTAGGCCAAGAGACCCAGTACTTC. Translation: CASSRLGQETQYF.

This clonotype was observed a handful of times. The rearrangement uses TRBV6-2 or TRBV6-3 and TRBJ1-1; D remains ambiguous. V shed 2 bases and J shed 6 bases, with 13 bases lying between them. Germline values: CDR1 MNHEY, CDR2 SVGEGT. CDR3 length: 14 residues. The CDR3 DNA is TGTGCCAGCAGTTACCCGGGAGACTGGTCTGAAGCTTTCTTT. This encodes CASSYPGDWSEAFF.

CDR3: CASSLEVGTQETQYF. CDR3 sequence (DNA): TGTGCCAGCAGCTTAGAAGTAGGGACACAAGAGACCCAGTACTTC. The chain joins TRBV7-9 to TRBJ2-5, with a tentative D call TRBD1 (6 bases). V was trimmed by 1 base and J by 2 bases, leaving 11 bases between them. The CDR3 covers 15 residues. The germline V gene encodes CDR1 SEHNR and CDR2 FQNEAQ (reference sequence).

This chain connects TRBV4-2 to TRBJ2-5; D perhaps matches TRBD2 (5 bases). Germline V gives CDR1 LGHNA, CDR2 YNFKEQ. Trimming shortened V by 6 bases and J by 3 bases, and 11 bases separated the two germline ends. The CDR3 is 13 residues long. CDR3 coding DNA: TGTGCCAGCAGTGGACTTGGGGAAGAGACCCAGTACTTC. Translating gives CASSGLGEETQYF.

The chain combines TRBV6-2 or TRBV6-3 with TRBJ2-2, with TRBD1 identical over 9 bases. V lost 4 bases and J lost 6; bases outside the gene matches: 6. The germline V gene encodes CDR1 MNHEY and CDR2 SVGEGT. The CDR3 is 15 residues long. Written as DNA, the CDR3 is TGTGCCAGCAGTTCCGACAGGGGGAGGGCCGGGGAGCTGTTTTTT. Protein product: CASSSDRGRAGELFF.

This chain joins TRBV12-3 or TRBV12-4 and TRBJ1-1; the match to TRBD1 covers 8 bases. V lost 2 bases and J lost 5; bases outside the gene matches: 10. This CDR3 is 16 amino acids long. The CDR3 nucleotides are TGTGCCAGCAGTTTATGGGCAGGGGGCGCCCGAACTGAAGCTTTCTTT. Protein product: CASSLWAGGARTEAFF.

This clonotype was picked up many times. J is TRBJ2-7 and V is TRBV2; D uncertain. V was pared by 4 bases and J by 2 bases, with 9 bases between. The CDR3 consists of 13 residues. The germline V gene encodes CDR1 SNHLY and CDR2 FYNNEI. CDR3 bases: TGTGCCAGCAGTGCACCTGGGGCCTACGAGCAGTACTTC. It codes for CASSAPGAYEQYF.

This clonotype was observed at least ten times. The CDR3, as DNA: TGTGCCAGCAGTGAGACGTGGGGAACCCGCACAGATACGCAGTATTTT. Translating it yields CASSETWGTRTDTQYF. J is TRBJ2-3 and V is TRBV6-1; D gene unclear. V was trimmed by 3 bases and J by 1 base, leaving 14 bases between them. From germline, CDR1 is MNHNS and CDR2 SASEGT. There are 16 residues in the CDR3.

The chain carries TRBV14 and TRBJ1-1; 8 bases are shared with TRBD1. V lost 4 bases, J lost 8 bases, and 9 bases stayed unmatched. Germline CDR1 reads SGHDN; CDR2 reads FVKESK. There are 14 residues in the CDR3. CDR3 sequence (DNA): TGTGCCAGCAGCCGTGGGACAGGTTGGGGAGAAGCTTTCTTT. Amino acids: CASSRGTGWGEAFF.

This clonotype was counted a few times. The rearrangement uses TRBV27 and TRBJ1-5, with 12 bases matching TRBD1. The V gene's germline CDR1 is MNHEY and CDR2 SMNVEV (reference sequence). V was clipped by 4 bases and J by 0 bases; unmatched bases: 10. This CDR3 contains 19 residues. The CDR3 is CASSSIWGQGAHSNQPQHF. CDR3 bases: TGTGCCAGCAGTTCTATATGGGGACAGGGGGCCCATAGCAATCAGCCCCAGCATTTT.

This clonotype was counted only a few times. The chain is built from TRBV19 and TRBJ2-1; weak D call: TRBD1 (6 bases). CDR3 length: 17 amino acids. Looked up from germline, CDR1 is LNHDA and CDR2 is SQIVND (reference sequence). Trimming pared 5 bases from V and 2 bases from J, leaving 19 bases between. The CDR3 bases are TGTGCCAGTAGTTCCCGTCAGGGGATTCGGACCTACAATGAGCAGTTCTTC. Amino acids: CASSSRQGIRTYNEQFF.

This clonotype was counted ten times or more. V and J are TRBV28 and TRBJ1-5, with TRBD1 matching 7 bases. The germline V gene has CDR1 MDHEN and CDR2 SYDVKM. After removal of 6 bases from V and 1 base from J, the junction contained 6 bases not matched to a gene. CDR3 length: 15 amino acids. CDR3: CASSRDRVSNQPQHF. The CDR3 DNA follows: TGTGCCAGCAGCCGAGACAGGGTCAGCAATCAGCCCCAGCATTTT.

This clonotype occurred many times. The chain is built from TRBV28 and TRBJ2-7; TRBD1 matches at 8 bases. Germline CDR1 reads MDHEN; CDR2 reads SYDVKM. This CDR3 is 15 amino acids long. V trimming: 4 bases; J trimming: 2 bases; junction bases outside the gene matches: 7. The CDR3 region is CASSSTGTGTYEQYF. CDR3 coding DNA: TGTGCCAGCAGTTCGACCGGGACAGGTACCTACGAGCAGTACTTC.

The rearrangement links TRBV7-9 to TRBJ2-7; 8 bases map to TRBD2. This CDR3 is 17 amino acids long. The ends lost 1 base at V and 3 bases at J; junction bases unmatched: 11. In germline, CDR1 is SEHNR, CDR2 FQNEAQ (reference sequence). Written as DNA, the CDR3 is TGTGCCAGCAGCTTAGGTAGACCGGGACTAGATAACTACGAGCAGTACTTC. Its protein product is CASSLGRPGLDNYEQYF.

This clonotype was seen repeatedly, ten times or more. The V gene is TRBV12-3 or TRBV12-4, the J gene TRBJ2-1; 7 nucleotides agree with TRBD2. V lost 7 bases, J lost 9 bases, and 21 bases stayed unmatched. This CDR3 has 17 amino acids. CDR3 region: CASTLGREWGGGREQFF. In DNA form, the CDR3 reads TGTGCCAGCACCCTGGGGCGGGAGTGGGGGGGGGGACGTGAGCAGTTCTTC.

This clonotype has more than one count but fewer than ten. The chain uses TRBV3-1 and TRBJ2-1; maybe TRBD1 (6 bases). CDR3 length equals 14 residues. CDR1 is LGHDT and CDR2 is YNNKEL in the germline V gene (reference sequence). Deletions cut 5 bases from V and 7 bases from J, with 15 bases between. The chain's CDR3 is CASSVTYRENEQFF. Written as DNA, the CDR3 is TGTGCCAGCAGCGTCACTTACAGGGAAAATGAGCAGTTCTTC.

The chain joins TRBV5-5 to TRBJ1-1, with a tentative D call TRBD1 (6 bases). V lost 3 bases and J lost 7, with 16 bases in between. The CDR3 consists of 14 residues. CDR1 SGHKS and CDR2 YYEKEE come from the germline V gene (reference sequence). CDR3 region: CASSSWGTGNEAFF. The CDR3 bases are TGTGCCAGCAGCTCCTGGGGCACAGGGAATGAAGCTTTCTTT.

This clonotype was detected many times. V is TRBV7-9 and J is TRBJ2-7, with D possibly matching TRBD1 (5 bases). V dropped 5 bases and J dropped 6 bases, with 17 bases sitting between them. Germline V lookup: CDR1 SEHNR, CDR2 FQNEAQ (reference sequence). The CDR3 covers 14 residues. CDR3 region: CASSPPISDSEQYF. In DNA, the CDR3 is TGTGCCAGCAGCCCTCCCATCTCAGACAGCGAGCAGTACTTC. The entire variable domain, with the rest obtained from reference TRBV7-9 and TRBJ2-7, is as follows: DTGVSQNPRHKITKRGQNVTFRCDPISEHNRLYWYRQTLGQGPEFLTYFQNEAQLEKSRLLSDRFSAERPKGSFSTLEIQRTEQGDSAMYLCASSPPISDSEQYFGPGTRLTVT.